This TCR beta chain was captured in a study of CD8 T cells in Susac syndrome. About the study: Patients with Susac syndrome had blood drawn and were at that point therapy-naive, on corticosteroids, or on intravenous immunoglobulin alone.

Germline V CDR1 and CDR2: LNHDA, SQIVND (reference sequence). The CDR3 runs 13 residues. V was clipped by 6 bases and J by 5 bases, with 14 bases between them. TEMRA cells underwent FACS enrichment and CD8+ and CD4+ T cells underwent negative isolation. With random hexamers, reverse transcription was performed on about 0.5 to 1 ug of RNA. The TCR beta CDR3 was amplified by immunoSEQ multiplex PCR across 54 Vbeta, 13 Jbeta. TCRdb ran MiXCR on the immunoSEQ multiplex PCR reads and lists one entry per CDR3 protein. The table has about 150,000 distinct CDR3 sequences, more than 90% seen once. V is TRBV19 and J is TRBJ2-7, with D uncertain. Sequencing was done on a sample of CD4+ T cells from PBMCs. The clonotype was recovered from a human donor with Susac syndrome. The CDR3 loop reads CASRPAPGHEQYF. CDR3 DNA: TGTGCCAGTAGGCCCGCCCCGGGCCACGAGCAGTACTTC.